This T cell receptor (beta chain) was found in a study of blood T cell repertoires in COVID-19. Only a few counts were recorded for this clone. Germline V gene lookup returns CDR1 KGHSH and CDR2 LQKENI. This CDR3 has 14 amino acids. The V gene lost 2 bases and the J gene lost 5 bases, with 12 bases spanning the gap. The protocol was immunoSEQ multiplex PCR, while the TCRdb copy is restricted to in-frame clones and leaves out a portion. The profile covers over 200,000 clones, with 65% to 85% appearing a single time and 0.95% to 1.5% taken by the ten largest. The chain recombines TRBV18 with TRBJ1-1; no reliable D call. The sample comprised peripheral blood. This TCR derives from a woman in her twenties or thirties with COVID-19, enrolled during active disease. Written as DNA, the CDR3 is TGTGCCAGCTCACCAGACGGAGGAGGGACTGAAGCTTTCTTT. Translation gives CASSPDGGGTEAFF. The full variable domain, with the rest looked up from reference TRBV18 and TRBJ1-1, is NAGVMQNPRHLVRRRGQEARLRCSPMKGHSHVYWYRQLPEEGLKFMVYLQKENIIDESGMPKERFSAEFPKEGPSILRIQQVVRGDSAAYFCASSPDGGGTEAFFGQGTRLTVV.